Each of the 2 T cell receptor beta chains below was sequenced from the same sample in a study of cytomegalovirus exposure and HLA in healthy donors. PCR used 60 Vbeta primers and 13 Jbeta primers. Using immunoSEQ multiplex PCR, the repertoire was profiled, and TCRdb retains in-frame clones only, with some absent. The sample holds some 100,000 clones, around 75% seen once. The specimen sequenced was PBMCs. These receptors were taken from a woman younger than 30 in good health and CMV-seropositive.

The chain uses TRBV19 and TRBJ2-2, with a possible D match to TRBD2 (5 bases). The germline gives CDR1 LNHDA, CDR2 SQIVND (reference sequence). The V end was cut by 3 bases, the J end by 5 bases, with 10 bases between. This CDR3 is built from 14 residues. The CDR3 sequence: CASSIIGETGELFF. The CDR3 DNA sequence: TGTGCCAGTAGTATTATTGGGGAGACCGGGGAGCTGTTTTTT.

The CDR3 here is CASSVGQGDYGYTF. CDR3 bases: TGTGCCAGCAGTGTGGGACAGGGCGACTATGGCTACACCTTC. The chain joins TRBV2 to TRBJ1-2; TRBD1 aligns across 9 bases. Germline values: CDR1 SNHLY, CDR2 FYNNEI. This CDR3 is built from 14 residues. V shed 4 bases and J 3 bases; nucleotides not matched to a gene: 3.